This T cell receptor (beta chain) is from a study of T cells in Graves' hyperthyroidism and ophthalmopathy. RNA transcripts gave rise to amplified TCR beta CDR3 regions. Using the HTBI primer set, a first-round RT-PCR was run on the TCR CDR3. From the multiplex PCR reads, TCRdb called clonotypes with MiXCR, one entry per CDR3 protein. The sample includes a few hundred thousand distinct CDR3 sequences, around 16% of them seen just once. V lost 4 bases and J lost 4, with 15 bases in between. The CDR3 runs to 15 residues. Germline V gives CDR1 SGHKS, CDR2 YYEKEE (reference sequence). Regarding this clonotype: What it binds is not known.

Overall study results and limits: The model predicted ophthalmopathy a median around 6 months before onset. Blood also held most thyroid clonotypes expanded beyond 0.001.

Exclusions: uncontrolled infection, other autoimmune disease, pregnancy, lactation. Diagnostic assessment was based on clinical symptoms, serum thyroxine and TRAb, thyroid ultrasound and orbital computed tomography. Sequenced sample: blood. This TCR derives from a woman in her 40s with Graves' ophthalmopathy. The J gene is TRBJ1-3, the V gene TRBV5-5; D gene unclear. CDR3 protein: CASSLISGSGNTIYF. CDR3 in DNA: TGTGCCAGCAGCCTCATAAGTGGATCCGGAAACACCATATATTTT.